This T cell receptor (beta chain) originates from a study of blood T cell repertoires in COVID-19. About the research overall: Collection of acute and convalescent COVID-19 samples took place in the United States, Italy and Spain. Sample material is recorded as cDNA or gDNA derived from T cells, B-cell-depleted T cells, or PBMCs.

Methods used by the authors: Reference gene primer amplification gave estimated nucleated cell counts. Clones were sequenced by immunoSEQ multiplex PCR, and TCRdb holds only the in-frame ones, with some missing. That table furnishes V, J and clone size, whereas the DNA furnished D and trimming. The repertoire includes some 150,000 clones, about 89% of them detected once, and 2% to 3% sits in the top ten. The germline CDR1 and CDR2 sequences are SGHRS and YFSETQ. The CDR3 runs to 16 residues. Trimming removed 3 bases from V and 6 bases from J; junction bases left unmatched: 9. V gene TRBV5-1 combines with J gene TRBJ2-1, with TRBD1 matching 10 bases. The specimen sequenced was peripheral blood. The receptor comes from a man in his fifties with active COVID-19. The CDR3 DNA is TGCGCCAGCAGCTCCTACCGGGACAGGGGCTCCAATGAGCAGTTCTTC. It translates to CASSSYRDRGSNEQFF.